The present T cell receptor beta chain was sequenced within a study of vaccination effects on CD4 cells after COVID-19. Profiling relied on immunoSEQ multiplex PCR, and the TCRdb table lists in-frame clones only, not all of them. The table includes around 69,000 clones, around 70% detected once. Sequencing was preceded by expansion of antigen-specific CD4+ T cells with viral peptide pools in the ViraFEST assay. At the end of approximately 10 days of culture, CD4+ T cells were isolated. Participants got two doses of BNT162b2 or mRNA-1273 vaccine. On this clone: The target antigen is unknown.

CDR3 length: 14 amino acids. Germline CDR1 reads MDHEN; CDR2 reads SYDVKM. V was trimmed by 8 bases and J by 9 bases, leaving 17 bases between them. This chain links TRBV28 with TRBJ1-6; a possible D gene is TRBD1 (5 bases). The material sequenced was CD4+ T cells from PBMCs cultured with HCoV-229E spike peptides, taken after COVID-19 vaccination. This clonotype was sampled from a human donor who received a COVID-19 vaccine. The CDR3 DNA follows: TGTGCCAGCCGCCCACCTTCCAGGGTTTCACCCCTCCACTTT. Translating it yields CASRPPSRVSPLHF.